These T cell receptor beta chains were read from a single sample in a study of CXCR3-negative and CXCR3-positive naive CD8 T cells. TCRdb processed the 5' RACE reads again and assigns one entry to each CDR3 protein, with no DNA. The specimen's table records 55,000 to 70,000 distinct CDR3 sequences. Sequences were obtained from naive CXCR3+ CD8+ T cells from blood. Receptors were obtained from a human donor in good health. Some clones in this sample may be carry-over from other donors' samples. The CDR3 runs from the conserved cysteine through the conserved F or W.

TRBJ2-1 TRBV18 CASSPTGWPYNEQFF
TRBJ1-5 TRBV6-2/TRBV6-3 CASTKKGTGANQPQHF
TRBJ1-5 TRBV4-1 CASTPRVSNQPQHF
TRBJ1-6 TRBV5-4 CASSLDRGVSSPLHF
TRBJ1-3 TRBV9 CASSPGLGNTIYF
TRBJ2-2 TRBV7-6 CASSLEANSYTGELFF
TRBJ2-3 TRBV4-3 CASSQDRGQGADTQYF
TRBJ1-1 TRBV6-2/TRBV6-3 CASSYDLNTEAFF
TRBJ1-1 TRBV29-1 CSVEEFGITEAFF
TRBJ2-3 TRBV3-1 CASSQDTKRGTDTQYF
TRBJ1-2 TRBV7-9 CANSDRVGDGYTF
TRBJ2-1 TRBV4-1 CASSRVGPEVGSYNEQFF
TRBJ2-1 TRBV5-6 CASSSRDTADNEQFF
TRBJ2-7 TRBV28 CASSPRLAGGLEQYF
TRBJ2-4 TRBV5-5 CASGRGDIQYF
TRBJ2-6 TRBV3-1 CASSQDGTGALYGANVLTF
TRBJ2-1 TRBV29-1 CSVVGDNEQFF